A single sample gave rise to the 6 T cell receptor beta chains below, sequenced in a study of T cell clonotyping in hematopoietic cell transplantation. Described time point: recipient sample about 28 days before transplant, after cytoreduction. Repertoires were generated with immunoSEQ multiplex PCR, while TCRdb's copy carries only in-frame clones and drops some. The data show fewer than 8,500 clones, 95% to 98% seen once. Sample: peripheral blood mononuclear cells, taken before stem cell transplant. The receptors originated from a man between 65 and 80 years old with acute myeloid leukemia. Some clones in this sample may be carry-over from other donors' samples.

This chain connects TRBV7-3 to TRBJ2-3; D gene uncertain. CDR1 SGHTA and CDR2 FQGTGA come from the germline V gene. Between the trimmed V and J ends, which lost 5 bases and 4 bases, there was a span of 13 bases. The CDR3 length is 14 residues. CDR3 protein: CASSPPGFPDTQYF. Here the CDR3 DNA reads TGTGCCAGCAGCCCCCCCGGGTTCCCAGATACGCAGTATTTT.

The CDR3 protein is CASSRWTEEGNTIYF. CDR3 DNA: TGTGCCAGCAGCAGATGGACGGAAGAAGGAAACACCATATATTTT. The genes are TRBV9 and TRBJ1-3, with unresolved D. The CDR3 runs 15 residues. From germline, CDR1 is SGDLS and CDR2 YYNGEE. The V end was cut by 4 bases, the J end by 4 bases, with 15 bases between.

The chain is built from TRBV30 and TRBJ2-7; no firm D call. This CDR3 spans 12 amino acids. Germline CDR1 GTSNPN, CDR2 SVGIG (reference sequence). V gave up 1 base and J gave up 9 bases, with 13 bases separating them. The chain's CDR3 is CAWSGADERQYF. DNA for the CDR3: TGTGCCTGGAGTGGGGCGGACGAACGGCAGTACTTC. The full variable domain, rest sourced from reference TRBV30 and TRBJ2-7, is SQTIHQWPATLVQPVGSPLSLECTVEGTSNPNLYWYRQAAGRGLQLLFYSVGIGQISSEVPQNLSASRPQDRQFILSSKKLLLSDSGFYLCAWSGADERQYFGPGTRLTVT.

The rearrangement joins TRBV7-2 to TRBJ2-5; 16 positions agree with TRBD2. Germline loops: CDR1 SGHTA, CDR2 FQGNSA. The CDR3 covers 18 residues. V shed 5 bases, J shed 5 bases, and the junction held 11 bases outside the gene matches. CDR3 region: CASSRTGTSGGARETQYF. In DNA form, the CDR3 reads TGTGCCAGCAGCCGAACCGGGACTAGCGGGGGGGCTCGGGAGACCCAGTACTTC.

The rearrangement uses TRBV5-6 and TRBJ1-3; a weak D match, TRBD1 (5 bases). The CDR3 has 15 residues. Germline lookup yields CDR1 SGHDT and CDR2 YYEEEE. V was trimmed by 3 bases and J by 4 bases, leaving 14 bases between them. The CDR3 loop reads CASSSKGFAGNTIYF. The CDR3 DNA reads as TGTGCCAGCAGCTCGAAGGGGTTCGCAGGAAACACCATATATTTT.

A remark on this clone: The junction shows a germline mismatch at one end, possibly a read error. The chain has TRBV14 and TRBJ2-3; TRBD2 agrees at 7 bases. The CDR3 spans 16 residues. CDR1 and CDR2 from the germline V gene are SGHDN and FVKESK. The CDR3 protein is CASSPFRSGNTNTQYF. The CDR3 coding sequence is TGTGCCAGCAGCCCGTTTAGAAGCGGGAACACAAATACGCAGTATTTT.